This T cell receptor (beta chain) is drawn from a study of blood T cell repertoires in COVID-19. Looking at the study overall: The analysed material was cDNA or gDNA that came from T cells, B-cell-depleted T cells, or PBMCs.

Trimming cost V 4 bases and J 3 bases, with 10 bases left between them. The germline V gene has CDR1 SGHRS and CDR2 YFSETQ. CDR3 length equals 13 residues. The protocol was immunoSEQ multiplex PCR, while the TCRdb copy is restricted to in-frame clones and leaves out a portion. The sample holds roughly 55,000 clones, around 90% seen once. This TCR was sampled from a human donor with active COVID-19. The donor label of this sample is uncertain. Sequenced: peripheral blood. This chain uses TRBV5-1 with TRBJ1-2; possible D gene TRBD1, 5 bases. CDR3 nucleotide sequence: TGCGCCAGCAGCACCGGGGGAGACTATGGCTACACCTTC. Translation gives CASSTGGDYGYTF.